This note documents a single T cell receptor beta chain sequence. Its antigen is as yet unknown. Sorted-subset replicate PCRs used around 0.2 ug DNA, approximately 33,000 T cell genomes. Method: immunoSEQ multiplex PCR; TCRdb's copy keeps in-frame clones and lacks some. The sample records about 2.1 million clones, more than 85% being singletons. These data come from a study of shared clonotypes between healthy human individuals. CD45RO-negative cells were positively selected for CCR7, leaving out terminally differentiated effector memory CD45RA+ cells. Study results and limitations: Tissues were not sampled, only blood, and their repertoires likely differ.

This TCR was recovered from a young man in good health. Some clones in this sample may be carry-over from other donors' samples. The material sequenced was naive CD8+ T cells from PBMCs.

The CDR3 DNA sequence: TGTGCCAGCAGTGAAATAGCGGGAGTTGCGGAGACCCAGTACTTC. Amino acid sequence: CASSEIAGVAETQYF. The chain has TRBV2 and TRBJ2-5, with 9 bases identical to TRBD2. The CDR3 consists of 15 residues. Germline V gene sequence: CDR1 SNHLY, CDR2 FYNNEI. V shed 2 bases, J shed 5 bases, and the junction held 6 bases outside the gene matches.